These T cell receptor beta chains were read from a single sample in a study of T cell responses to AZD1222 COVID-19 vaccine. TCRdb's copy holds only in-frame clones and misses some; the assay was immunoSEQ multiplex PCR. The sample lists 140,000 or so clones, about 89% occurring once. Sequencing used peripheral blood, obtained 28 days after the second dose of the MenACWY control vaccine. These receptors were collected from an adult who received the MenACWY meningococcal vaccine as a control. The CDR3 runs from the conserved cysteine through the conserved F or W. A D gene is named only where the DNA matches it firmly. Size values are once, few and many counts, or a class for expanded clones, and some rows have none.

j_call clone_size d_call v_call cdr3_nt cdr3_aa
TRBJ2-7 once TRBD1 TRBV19 TGTGCCAGTAGTAGAGCTCCGGGACAGGGGTCCGTCGAGCAGTACTTC CASSRAPGQGSVEQYF
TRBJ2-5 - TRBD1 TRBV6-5 TGTGCCAGCACCCCGACAGGGAAAGAGACCCAGTACTTC CASTPTGKETQYF
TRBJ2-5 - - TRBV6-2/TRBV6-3 TGTGCCAGCAGTTACTCGGCGGGACAAGAGACCCAGTACTTC CASSYSAGQETQYF
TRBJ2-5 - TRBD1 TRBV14 TGTGCCAGCAGCCAAGAGAGACAGGGATTAAGCCAAGAGACCCAGTACTTC CASSQERQGLSQETQYF
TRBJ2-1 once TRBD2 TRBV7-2 TGTGCCAGTAGCTTCAGCGGGAGCTACAATGAGCAGTTCTTC CASSFSGSYNEQFF
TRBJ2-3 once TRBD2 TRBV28 TGTGCCAGCAGTCCCGAAGGTGTGGCGGGAGGTCGTACGCAGTATTTT CASSPEGVAGGRTQYF
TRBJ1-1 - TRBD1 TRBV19 TGTGCCACCACGGGACAGGGGGATGCTGAAGCTTTCTTT CATTGQGDAEAFF
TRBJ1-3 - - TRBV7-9 TGTGCCAGCAGCTTAGTCGGTGACCCTGCAGGAAACACCATATATTTT CASSLVGDPAGNTIYF
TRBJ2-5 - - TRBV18 TGTGCCAGCTCACTCGACAGGAGAGAGACCCAGTACTTC CASSLDRRETQYF
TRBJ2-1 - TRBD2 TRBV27 TGTGCCAGCAGTTTATTTTCCAGCGGGGGCTACAATGAGCAGTTCTTC CASSLFSSGGYNEQFF
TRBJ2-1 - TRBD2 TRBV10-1 TGCGCCAGCAGTGAAGCGGGACGGAACAATGAGCAGTTCTTC CASSEAGRNNEQFF
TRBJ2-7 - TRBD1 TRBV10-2 TGCGCCAGCAACGAGGGCCAGGGGGCTTCCTACGAGCAGTACTTC CASNEGQGASYEQYF
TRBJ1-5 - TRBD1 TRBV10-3 TGTGCCATCAGTGAGGGGACAGGGGGCGCCGGGGGTGAGCCCCAGCATTTT CAISEGTGGAGGEPQHF
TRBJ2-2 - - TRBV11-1 TGTGCCAGCAGCTTAGATGGGAGGAACACCGGGGAGCTGTTTTTT CASSLDGRNTGELFF
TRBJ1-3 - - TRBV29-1 TGCAGCGTTGGCGGCTCTGGAAACACCATATATTTT CSVGGSGNTIYF
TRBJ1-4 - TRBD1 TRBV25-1 TGTGCCAGCAGTGACCACAGGGGTACTAATGAAAAACTGTTTTTT CASSDHRGTNEKLFF
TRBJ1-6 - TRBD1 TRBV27 TGTGCCAGCAGTTTACAGCCGGGACAGGGGACGGCGAACTATAATTCACCCCTCCACTTT CASSLQPGQGTANYNSPLHF
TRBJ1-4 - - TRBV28 TGTGCCAGCAGTTTACGGGGACCCTCCGGAAAACTGTTTTTT CASSLRGPSGKLFF
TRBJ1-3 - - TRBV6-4 TGTGCCAGTCCAGGGGATGGAAACACCATATATTTT CASPGDGNTIYF
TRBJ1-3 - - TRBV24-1 TGTGCCACCAGTGATCTAGGGGTCATATATTTT CATSDLGVIYF